Sequencing of this T cell receptor beta chain was carried out in a study of cytomegalovirus exposure and HLA in healthy donors. With respect to this clone: Its antigen is unknown.

Vbeta (60) and Jbeta (13) primers were used in the PCR. Using immunoSEQ multiplex PCR, the repertoire was profiled, and TCRdb retains in-frame clones only, with some absent. The data contain some 99,000 clones, under 80% of them singletons. Study outcomes and limitations: A likely sequencing artifact accounted for one observed cluster of highly shared sequence variants. CMV antigen specificity of a few CMV-associated chains was confirmed in vitro.

In germline, CDR1 is SGHVS, CDR2 FNYEAQ. V was clipped by 4 bases and J by 10 bases, with 14 bases between them. The length of the CDR3 is 14 residues. The chain joins TRBV7-6 to TRBJ1-6; tentatively, D is TRBD1 (5 bases). The source is a woman aged 50 to 60 in good health and CMV-seropositive. Sequenced material: PBMCs. CDR3 sequence: CASSSQGNGSPLHF. CDR3 in DNA: TGTGCCAGCAGCTCCCAGGGTAATGGGTCACCCCTCCACTTT.